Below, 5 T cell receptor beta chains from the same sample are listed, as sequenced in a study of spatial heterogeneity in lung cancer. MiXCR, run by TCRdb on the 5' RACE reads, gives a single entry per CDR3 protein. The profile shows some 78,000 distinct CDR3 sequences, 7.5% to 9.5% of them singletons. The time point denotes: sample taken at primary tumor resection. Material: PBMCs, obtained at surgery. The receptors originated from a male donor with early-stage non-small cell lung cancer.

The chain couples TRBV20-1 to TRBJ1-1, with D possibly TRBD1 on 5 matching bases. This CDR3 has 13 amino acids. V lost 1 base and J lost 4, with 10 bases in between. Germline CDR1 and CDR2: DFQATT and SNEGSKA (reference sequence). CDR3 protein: CSARGVQVTEAFF. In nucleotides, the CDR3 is TGCAGTGCTAGAGGAGTACAGGTCACTGAAGCTTTCTTT.

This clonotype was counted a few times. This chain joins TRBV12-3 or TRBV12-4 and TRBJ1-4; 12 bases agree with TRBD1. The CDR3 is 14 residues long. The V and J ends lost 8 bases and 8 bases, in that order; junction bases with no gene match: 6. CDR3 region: CASARDRGREKLFF. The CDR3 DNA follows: TGTGCCAGCGCTAGGGACAGGGGGCGAGAAAAACTGTTTTTT.

CDR3 amino acids: CSVVGGITGTEAFF. As DNA, the CDR3 is TGCAGCGTTGTCGGGGGCATAACGGGGACTGAAGCTTTCTTT. The chain employs TRBV29-1 and TRBJ1-1; possibly TRBD1 for D (6 bases). Between the trimmed V and J ends, which lost 4 bases and 5 bases, there was a span of 17 bases. The CDR3 loop spans 14 amino acids. CDR1 is SQVTM, CDR2 ANQGSEA, per germline.

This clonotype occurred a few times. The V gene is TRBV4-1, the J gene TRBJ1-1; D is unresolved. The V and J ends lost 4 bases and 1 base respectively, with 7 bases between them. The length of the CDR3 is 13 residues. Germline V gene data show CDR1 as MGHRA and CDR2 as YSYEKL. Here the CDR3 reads CASSLPGNTEAFF. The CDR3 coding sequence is TGCGCCAGCAGCCTTCCGGGGAACACTGAAGCTTTCTTT.

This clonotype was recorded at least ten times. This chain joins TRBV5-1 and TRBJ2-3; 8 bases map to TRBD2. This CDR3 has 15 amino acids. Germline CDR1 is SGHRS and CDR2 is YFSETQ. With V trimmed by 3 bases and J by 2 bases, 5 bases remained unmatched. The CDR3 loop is CASSSGLAVTDTQYF. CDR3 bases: TGCGCCAGCAGCTCTGGACTAGCAGTCACAGATACGCAGTATTTT.